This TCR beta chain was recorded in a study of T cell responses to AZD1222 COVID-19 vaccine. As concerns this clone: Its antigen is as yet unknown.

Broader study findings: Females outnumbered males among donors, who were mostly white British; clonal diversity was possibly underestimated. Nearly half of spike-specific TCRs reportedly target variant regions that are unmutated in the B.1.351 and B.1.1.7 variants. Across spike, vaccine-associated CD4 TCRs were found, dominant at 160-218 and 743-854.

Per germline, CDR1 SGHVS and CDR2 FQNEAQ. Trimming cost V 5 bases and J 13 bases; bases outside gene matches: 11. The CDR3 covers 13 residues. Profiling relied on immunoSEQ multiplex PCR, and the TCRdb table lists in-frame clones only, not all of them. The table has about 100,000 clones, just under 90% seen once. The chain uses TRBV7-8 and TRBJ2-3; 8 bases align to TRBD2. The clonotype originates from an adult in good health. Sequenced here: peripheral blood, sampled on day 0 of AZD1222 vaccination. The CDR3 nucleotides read TGTGCCAGCAGCCCGAGCCCAGCGGGAGAGGAGTATTTT. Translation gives CASSPSPAGEEYF.